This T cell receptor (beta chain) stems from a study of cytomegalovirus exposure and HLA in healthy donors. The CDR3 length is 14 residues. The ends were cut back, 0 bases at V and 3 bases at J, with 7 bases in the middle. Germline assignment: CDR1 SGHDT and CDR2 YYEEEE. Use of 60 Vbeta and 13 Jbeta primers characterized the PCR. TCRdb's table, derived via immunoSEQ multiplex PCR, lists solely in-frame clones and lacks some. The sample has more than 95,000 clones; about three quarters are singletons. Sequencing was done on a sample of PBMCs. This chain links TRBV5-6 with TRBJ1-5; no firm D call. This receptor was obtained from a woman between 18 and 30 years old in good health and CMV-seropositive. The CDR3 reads CASSLGQNNQPQHF. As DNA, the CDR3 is TGTGCCAGCAGCTTGGGGCAGAACAATCAGCCCCAGCATTTT.